A single sample gave rise to the 27 T cell receptor beta chains below, sequenced in a study of monozygotic twins with inflammatory bowel disease. TCRdb reprocessed the 5' RACE reads and keeps a single row for each CDR3 protein, giving no DNA. The sample's table shows around 450,000 distinct CDR3 sequences. Sequencing input: blood. These receptors all come from a human donor with ulcerative colitis or Crohn's disease, or a healthy co-twin of an affected twin (not recorded which).

This chain connects TRBV2 to TRBJ2-3. CDR1 is SNHLY, CDR2 FYNNEI, per germline. CDR3 length equals 11 residues. CDR3 loop: CASSGWDTQYF.

V gene TRBV7-6 combines with J gene TRBJ2-1. In germline, CDR1 is SGHVS, CDR2 FNYEAQ. The CDR3 loop spans 15 amino acids. This chain's CDR3 is CASSMTLSSYNEQFF.

V and J are TRBV28 and TRBJ2-7; the TCRdb D gene call, TRBD2, has no DNA to confirm it. Germline V gene lookup returns CDR1 MDHEN and CDR2 SYDVKM. The CDR3 has 17 amino acids. CDR3: CASSPVTSGPPPDEQYF.

The V gene is TRBV7-9, the J gene TRBJ2-7; with no DNA, the TCRdb D assignment of TRBD2 cannot be verified. The CDR3 has 12 residues. CDR1 is SEHNR, CDR2 FQNEAQ, per germline (reference sequence). CDR3 region: CASGTSGNEQYF.

This sequence joins TRBV6-6 and TRBJ1-1. The CDR3 has 13 amino acids. Germline V lookup: CDR1 MNHNY, CDR2 SVGAGI (reference sequence). The CDR3 sequence: CASGRGVATEAFF.

The V call is TRBV28, the J call TRBJ1-5; TCRdb outputs TRBD1, but without DNA this stays unchecked. The CDR3 extends over 16 amino acids. In germline, CDR1 is MDHEN, CDR2 SYDVKM. The CDR3 region is CASSNRGPDNNQPQHF.

The genes are TRBV4-1 and TRBJ2-1; TCRdb's assignment of TRBD2 cannot be checked, as there is no DNA. The CDR3 is 17 amino acids. The germline V gene has CDR1 MGHRA and CDR2 YSYEKL. The chain's CDR3 is CASSARLAGAEYNEQFF.

This chain links TRBV12-3 or TRBV12-4 with TRBJ2-1; TCRdb selects TRBD2, and the lack of DNA leaves this call unchecked. The CDR3 is 14 amino acids. CDR3 sequence: CASSLSGTYNEQFF.

The chain joins TRBV9 to TRBJ1-5. The CDR3 runs 15 residues. CDR1 and CDR2 from the germline V gene are SGDLS and YYNGEE. CDR3 loop: CASSEEGRGNQPQHF.

This chain uses TRBV7-2 with TRBJ2-3; TCRdb names TRBD1, which stays unverified in the absence of DNA. The CDR3 consists of 15 residues. Germline V gene lookup returns CDR1 SGHTA and CDR2 FQGNSA. CDR3: CASSLSPLNTDTQYF. The whole variable domain, filled in from reference TRBV7-2 and TRBJ2-3, reads GAGVSQSPSNKVTEKGKDVELRCDPISGHTALYWYRQSLGQGLEFLIYFQGNSAPDKSGLPSDRFSAERTGGSVSTLTIQRTQQEDSAVYLCASSLSPLNTDTQYFGPGTRLTVL.

The rearrangement joins TRBV7-9 to TRBJ2-1; TCRdb picks TRBD1, but there is no DNA to check that call. This CDR3 spans 16 amino acids. The germline V gene encodes CDR1 SEHNR and CDR2 FQNEAQ (reference sequence). CDR3 sequence: CASSWAPAVVDNEQFF. Together with reference TRBV7-9 and TRBJ2-1, the CDR3 gives the full variable domain: DTGVSQNPRHKITKRGQNVTFRCDPISEHNRLYWYRQTLGQGPEFLTYFQNEAQLEKSRLLSDRFSAERPKGSFSTLEIQRTEQGDSAMYLCASSWAPAVVDNEQFFGPGTRLTVL.

V gene TRBV5-1 combines with J gene TRBJ1-1. The CDR3 is 16 amino acids. Germline V CDR1 and CDR2: SGHRS, YFSETQ. This CDR3 is CASSLEAGPKNGEAFF.

The chain recombines TRBV9 with TRBJ2-3; TCRdb selects TRBD1, and the lack of DNA leaves this call unchecked. Germline assignment: CDR1 SGDLS and CDR2 YYNGEE. This CDR3 is 14 amino acids long. The CDR3 loop is CASSIRTDTDTQYF.

CDR3 amino acids: CASSLAGAANTGELFF. The rearrangement uses TRBV7-8 and TRBJ2-2. The germline V gene encodes CDR1 SGHVS and CDR2 FQNEAQ. The CDR3 has 16 amino acids. The complete variable domain, with remaining parts taken from reference TRBV7-8 and TRBJ2-2, reads GAGVSQSPRYKVAKRGQDVALRCDPISGHVSLFWYQQALGQGPEFLTYFQNEAQLDKSGLPSDRFFAERPEGSVSTLKIQRTQQEDSAVYLCASSLAGAANTGELFFGEGSRLTVL.

This chain connects TRBV20-1 to TRBJ2-1. This CDR3 region has 15 residues. Germline V lookup: CDR1 DFQATT, CDR2 SNEGSKA (reference sequence). CDR3 sequence: CSARDPGRSYNEQFF.

The CDR3: CASSSQGLAGYNEQFF. The chain is built from TRBV7-6 and TRBJ2-1; TCRdb proposes TRBD2, but this gene call is untestable without DNA. CDR1 is SGHVS and CDR2 is FNYEAQ in the germline V gene. CDR3 length: 16 amino acids.

Here the CDR3 reads CASSLSLAGETTSTDTQYF. V is TRBV28 and J is TRBJ2-3; TCRdb names TRBD2, which stays unverified in the absence of DNA. The CDR3 extends over 19 amino acids. Germline assignment: CDR1 MDHEN and CDR2 SYDVKM.

The genes are TRBV7-6 and TRBJ2-7; TCRdb's D gene call, TRBD1, goes unchecked for lack of DNA. CDR1 SGHVS and CDR2 FNYEAQ come from the germline V gene. The CDR3 runs 16 residues. The CDR3 loop reads CASSLPRTGNSYEQYF.

V gene TRBV21-1 combines with J gene TRBJ2-1; the TCRdb D gene call, TRBD1, has no DNA to confirm it. TRBV21-1 is annotated as a pseudogene. CDR3 length: 20 amino acids. The chain's CDR3 is CASSKGGTGESRRSYNEQFF.

The chain is built from TRBV11-2 and TRBJ2-1. Germline CDR1 and CDR2: SGHAT and FQNNGV. The length of the CDR3 is 12 residues. CDR3 amino acids: CASSFSRNEQFF.

The J gene is TRBJ2-1, the V gene TRBV29-1; TCRdb names TRBD2, which stays unverified in the absence of DNA. CDR3 length: 17 amino acids. Germline loops: CDR1 SQVTM, CDR2 ANQGSEA. The CDR3 loop is CSVPGTSGRETYNEQFF.

The CDR3 here is CASTGLARSTDTQYF. This chain connects TRBV2 to TRBJ2-3; checking the TCRdb D call of TRBD2 is not possible without DNA. This CDR3 comprises 15 residues. Germline CDR1 reads SNHLY; CDR2 reads FYNNEI.

This chain links TRBV7-2 with TRBJ2-2. The CDR3 is made up of 14 amino acids. Germline assignment: CDR1 SGHTA and CDR2 FQGNSA. This chain's CDR3 is CASSLAQGAGELFF.

The V and J genes are TRBV12-5 and TRBJ2-6. Germline CDR1 and CDR2: LGHNT and FRNRAP. The CDR3 sequence is 13 residues long. The CDR3 loop reads CASGLTGANVLTF.

The J gene is TRBJ2-3, the V gene TRBV20-1; TCRdb's D call, TRBD1, is unchecked because there is no DNA. CDR3 length: 13 amino acids. Looked up from germline, CDR1 is DFQATT and CDR2 is SNEGSKA (reference sequence). CDR3 protein: CSASLRGLYTQYF.

This sequence joins TRBV3-1 and TRBJ1-3. There are 16 residues in the CDR3. Germline-derived CDR1 and CDR2 are LGHDT and YNNKEL (reference sequence). CDR3 residues: CASSQAWGEIGNTIYF.

V and J are TRBV5-6 and TRBJ2-2; TCRdb's D call of TRBD2 is untestable without DNA. Germline CDR1 reads SGHDT; CDR2 reads YYEEEE. The CDR3 covers 18 residues. The CDR3 is CASSLARGGRANTGELFF.